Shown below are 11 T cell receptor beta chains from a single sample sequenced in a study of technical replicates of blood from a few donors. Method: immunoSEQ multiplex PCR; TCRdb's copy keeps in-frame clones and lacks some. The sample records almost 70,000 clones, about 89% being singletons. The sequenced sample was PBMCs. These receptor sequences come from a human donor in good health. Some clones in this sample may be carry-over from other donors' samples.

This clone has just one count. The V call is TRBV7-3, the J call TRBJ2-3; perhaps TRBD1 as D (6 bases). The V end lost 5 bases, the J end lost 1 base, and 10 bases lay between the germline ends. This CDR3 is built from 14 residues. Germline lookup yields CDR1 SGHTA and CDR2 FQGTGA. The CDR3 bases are TGTGCCAGCAGCGCCGCAGGGGGCACAGATACGCAGTATTTT. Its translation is CASSAAGGTDTQYF.

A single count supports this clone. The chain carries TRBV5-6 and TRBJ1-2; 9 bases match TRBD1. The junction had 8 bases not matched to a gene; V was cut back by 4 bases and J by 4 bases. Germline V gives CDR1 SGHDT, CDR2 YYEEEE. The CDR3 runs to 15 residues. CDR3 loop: CASSIRDRVFYGYTF. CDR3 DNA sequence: TGTGCCAGCAGCATACGGGACAGGGTTTTCTATGGCTACACCTTC.

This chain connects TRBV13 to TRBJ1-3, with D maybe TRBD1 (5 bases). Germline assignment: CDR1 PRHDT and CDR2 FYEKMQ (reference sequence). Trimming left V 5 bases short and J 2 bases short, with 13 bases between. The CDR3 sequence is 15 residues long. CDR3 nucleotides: TGTGCCAGCAGCCAGGGCCGGGGGGCTGGAAACACCATATATTTT. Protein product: CASSQGRGAGNTIYF.

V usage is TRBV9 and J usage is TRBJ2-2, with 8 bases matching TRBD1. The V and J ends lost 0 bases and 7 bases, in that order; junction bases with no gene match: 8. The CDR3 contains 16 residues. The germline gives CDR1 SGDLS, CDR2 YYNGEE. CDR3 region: CASSVEPRTGHGELFF. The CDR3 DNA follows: TGTGCCAGCAGCGTAGAGCCCCGGACAGGGCACGGGGAGCTGTTTTTT.

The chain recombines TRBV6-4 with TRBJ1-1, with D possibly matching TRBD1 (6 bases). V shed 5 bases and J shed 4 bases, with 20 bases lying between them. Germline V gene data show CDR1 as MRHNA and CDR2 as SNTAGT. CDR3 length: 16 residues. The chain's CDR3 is CASSPQPTGDFTEAFF. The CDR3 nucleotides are TGTGCCAGCAGTCCCCAACCGACAGGAGATTTCACTGAAGCTTTCTTT.

The CDR3 loop is CASSPRDRNTEAFF. The CDR3 DNA sequence: TGTGCCAGCAGCCCCCGGGACAGGAACACTGAAGCTTTCTTT. The rearrangement uses TRBV5-4 and TRBJ1-1; TRBD1 agrees at 7 bases. Germline CDR1 is SGHNT and CDR2 is YYREEE (reference sequence). The CDR3 runs 14 residues. Unmatched junction bases numbered 4, after V lost 4 bases and J lost 1 base.

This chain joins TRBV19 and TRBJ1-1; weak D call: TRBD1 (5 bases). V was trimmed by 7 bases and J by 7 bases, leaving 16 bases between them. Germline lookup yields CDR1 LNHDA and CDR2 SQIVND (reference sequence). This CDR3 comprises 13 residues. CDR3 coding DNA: TGTGCCAGTACCCGGGGACTGTCGATTGAAGCTTTCTTT. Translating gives CASTRGLSIEAFF.

In DNA form, the CDR3 reads TGTGCCAGTAGGACGACAGGGGTCTCCTACGAGCAGTACTTC. Its protein product is CASRTTGVSYEQYF. The rearrangement links TRBV19 to TRBJ2-7; TRBD1 agrees at 8 bases. V shed 6 bases and J 0 bases; nucleotides not matched to a gene: 4. The CDR3 contains 14 residues. CDR1 LNHDA and CDR2 SQIVND come from the germline V gene (reference sequence).

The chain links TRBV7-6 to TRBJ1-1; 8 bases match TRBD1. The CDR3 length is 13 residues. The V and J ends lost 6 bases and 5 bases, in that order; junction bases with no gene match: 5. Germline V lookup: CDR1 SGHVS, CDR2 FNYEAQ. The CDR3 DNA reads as TGTGCCAGCAGGGGACAGGTCGGAACTGAAGCTTTCTTT. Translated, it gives CASRGQVGTEAFF.

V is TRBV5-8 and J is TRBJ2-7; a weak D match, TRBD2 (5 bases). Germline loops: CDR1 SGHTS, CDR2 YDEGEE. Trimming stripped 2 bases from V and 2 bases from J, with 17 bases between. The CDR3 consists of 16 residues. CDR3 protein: CASSFVTDFRAYEQYF. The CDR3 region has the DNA TGTGCCAGCAGCTTCGTTACGGACTTTCGGGCCTACGAGCAGTACTTC.

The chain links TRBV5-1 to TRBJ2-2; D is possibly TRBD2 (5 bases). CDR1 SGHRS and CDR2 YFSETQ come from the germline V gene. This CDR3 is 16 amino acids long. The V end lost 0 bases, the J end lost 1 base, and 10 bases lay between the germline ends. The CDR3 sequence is CASSLAPGLNTGELFF. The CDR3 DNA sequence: TGCGCCAGCAGCTTGGCTCCGGGATTGAACACCGGGGAGCTGTTTTTT.